The 27 T cell receptor gamma chains reported below all come from one sample, sequenced in a study of gamma-delta chains in newborns, infants, children. TCRdb re-called clones from the reads using CATT. The table includes 950 to 1,300 gamma-chain clones, 2% to 3% detected once. What was sequenced was blood. The receptors shown here come from a child who was a newborn, infant or young child, either healthy, febrile or measles-vaccinated (not recorded which).

This clone occurred a few times. A read error likely explains this, since a far larger clone differs by one base. This sample includes further DNA sequences coding for the same CDR3. The chain is built from TRGV8 and TRGJ1 or TRGJ2. The V segment lost 10 bases and the J segment 3 bases; nucleotides outside the gene matches: 3. Germline CDR1 is VENAVY and CDR2 is YDSYNSRV. The CDR3 is made up of 10 amino acids. The CDR3 here is CATVYYKKLF. The CDR3 DNA follows: TGTGCCACTGTTTATTATAAGAAACTCTTT.

Details on this clone: The TCRdb record carries a much larger clone's protein, which differs from this DNA's translation at residue 4; a read error is the likely cause, and the protein listed here is the DNA translation. The chain carries TRGV8 and TRGJ1 or TRGJ2. CDR1 is VENAVY and CDR2 is YDSYNSRV in the germline V gene. The CDR3 totals 13 residues. The CDR3 nucleotides are TGTGCCACCCGGGACTTTCCTTATTATAAGAAACTCTTT. This encodes CATRDFPYYKKLF.

Only a few counts were recorded for this clone. A far larger clone is a single base away, which makes a read error likely. Distinct nucleotide sequences in the sample also encode this CDR3. The V gene is TRGV8, the J gene TRGJ1 or TRGJ2. CDR1 is VENAVY, CDR2 YDSYNSRV, per germline. The CDR3 totals 10 residues. CDR3 nucleotides: TGTGCCACCGTTTATTATAAGAAGCTCTTT. Protein sequence: CATVYYKKLF.

Of note for this clone: This DNA's translation differs at residue 3 from TCRdb's protein, which comes from a much larger clone; a read error is likely, and the protein shown is translated from the DNA. The chain uses TRGV8 and TRGJP1. The CDR3 has 12 residues. Germline CDR1 reads VENAVY; CDR2 reads YDSYNSRV. This CDR3 reads CASWDTGWFKIF. CDR3 DNA sequence: TGTGCCTCCTGGGACACTGGTTGGTTCAAGATATTT.

Relative to its sample, this clone is large (0.1 to 1%). Other DNA sequences in the same sample also yield this CDR3. The gene calls are TRGV9 and TRGJ1 or TRGJ2. V shed 0 bases, J shed 3 bases, and the junction held 2 bases outside the gene matches. Germline CDR1 GITISATS, CDR2 ISYDGTV (reference sequence). CDR3 length: 13 amino acids. The CDR3 loop is CALWEVRYYKKLF. CDR3 nucleotides: TGTGCCTTGTGGGAGGTGCGTTATTATAAGAAACTCTTT.

J gene calling gave no result, while the V gene is TRGV9. This CDR3 comprises 14 residues. CDR1 and CDR2 from the germline V gene are GITISATS and ISYDGTV (reference sequence). The CDR3 region has the DNA TGTGCCTTGTGGGAGGTGTGGAATAATAAAAACAAACTATTT. Encoded protein: CALWEVWNNKNKLF.

Regarding this clone: This clone may be a read error of a much larger clone one base away. This sequence joins TRGV2 and TRGJ1 or TRGJ2. The V gene's germline CDR1 is EGSNGY and CDR2 YDSYNSKV. The CDR3 is 14 amino acids. The CDR3 DNA follows: TGTGCCACCTGGGGCGGGCCTTCAGCTTATAAGAAACTCTTT. Protein sequence: CATWGGPSAYKKLF.

A few counts support this clone. This likely came from a read error, as a far larger clone is one base away. The V and J genes are TRGV8 and TRGJ1 or TRGJ2. The CDR3 loop spans 12 amino acids. Looked up from germline, CDR1 is VENAVY and CDR2 is YDSYNSRV. The CDR3 region has the DNA TGTGCCACCTGGGACTCCGCTTATAAGAAGCTCTTT. Protein sequence: CATWDSAYKKLF.

This clone was found a few times. The TCRdb protein, from a much larger clone, departs from this DNA's translation at residue 9, likely by read error; the protein shown derives from the DNA. The chain combines TRGV9 with TRGJP. Germline V gives CDR1 GITISATS, CDR2 ISYDGTV (reference sequence). The CDR3 contains 16 residues. In DNA form, the CDR3 reads TGTGCCTTGTGGGACCCACAAGAGATGGGCAAAAAAATCAAGGTATTT. This gives the protein CALWDPQEMGKKIKVF.

The table lists this clone with a few counts. The TCRdb protein, from a much larger clone, departs from this DNA's translation at residue 4, likely by read error; the protein shown derives from the DNA. The chain is built from TRGV2 and TRGJ1 or TRGJ2. CDR3 length: 12 residues. Germline CDR1 is EGSNGY and CDR2 is YDSYNSKV. CDR3: CATGDGLYKKLF. Written as DNA, the CDR3 is TGTGCCACCGGGGACGGGCTTTATAAGAAACTCTTT.

The sample holds a few counts of this clone. A far larger clone is just one base off, so this is likely a read error. This CDR3 is also generated by other DNA sequences in the sample. The gene calls are TRGV3 and TRGJP2. Germline CDR1 reads VTNTFY; CDR2 reads YDVSTARD (reference sequence). The CDR3 runs 13 residues. CDR3 nucleotide sequence: TGTGCTACCTGGGACAGTAGTGATTGGATCAAGACGTTT. Translating gives CATWDSSDWIKTF.

Concerning this clone itself: This is likely an artifact of a read error, given a far larger clone one base away. In nucleotides, the CDR3 is TGTGCCACCTGGGACAGGCCTAGTGATCGGATCAAGACGTTT. It is translated as CATWDRPSDRIKTF. The V call is TRGV3, the J call TRGJP2. This CDR3 spans 14 amino acids. Germline CDR1 is VTNTFY and CDR2 is YDVSTARD (reference sequence).

A V gene of TRGV9 was called, but no J gene was assigned. The CDR3 runs 13 residues. Germline CDR1 GITISATS, CDR2 ISYDGTV (reference sequence). The chain's CDR3 is CALWELPYKNKLF. CDR3 DNA: TGTGCCTTGTGGGAGTTGCCTTATAAAAACAAACTATTT.

Regarding this clone: One end of the junction does not line up with germline, which may come from a read error. This chain uses TRGV9 with TRGJP. The CDR3 has 16 amino acids. Germline lookup yields CDR1 GITISATS and CDR2 ISYDGTV (reference sequence). This CDR3 is CSALWEDELGKKIKVF. The CDR3 DNA reads as TGCAGTGCCTTGTGGGAGGATGAGTTGGGCAAAAAAATCAAGGTATTT.

This clone was seen only a few times. The protein recorded in TCRdb matches a much larger clone and deviates from this DNA's translation at residue 4, suggesting a read error; the protein here is obtained by translating the DNA. The chain carries TRGV8 and TRGJP2. V lost 7 bases to trimming and J lost 0 bases; unmatched junction nucleotides: 8. From germline, CDR1 is VENAVY and CDR2 YDSYNSRV. The CDR3 consists of 15 residues. The CDR3 sequence: CATCGTYSSDWIKTF. CDR3 DNA sequence: TGTGCCACCTGTGGTACTTATAGTAGTGATTGGATCAAGACGTTT.

There are a few counts of this clone. A much bigger clone sits one base away, suggesting this may be a read error. The CDR3 spells CALWGPIRGCSDWIKTF. Here the CDR3 DNA reads TGTGCCTTGTGGGGCCCTATACGGGGGTGTAGTGATTGGATCAAGACGTTT. V is TRGV9 and J is TRGJP2. Per germline, CDR1 GITISATS and CDR2 ISYDGTV (reference sequence). The CDR3 sequence is 17 residues long. With 5 bases clipped from V and 3 bases from J, the junction kept 15 bases outside the gene matches.

This clone was seen a handful of times. The protein given by TCRdb reflects a much larger clone and differs at residue 7 from this DNA's translation, likely from a read error; the protein shown is the DNA's translation. CDR3 protein: CATWDSSHWIKTF. For the CDR3, the DNA is TGTGCCACCTGGGATAGTTCCCATTGGATCAAGACGTTT. This chain links TRGV8 with TRGJP2. J lost 9 bases, V lost 1 base, and 5 bases had no gene match. Per germline, CDR1 VENAVY and CDR2 YDSYNSRV. This CDR3 has 13 residues.

As regards this clone: TCRdb's protein for this DNA is that of a much larger clone and differs from the translation at residue 9, likely a read error; the protein shown is the DNA translation. This chain uses TRGV9 with TRGJ1 or TRGJ2. Germline V gene lookup returns CDR1 GITISATS and CDR2 ISYDGTV (reference sequence). This CDR3 is built from 13 residues. CDR3 coding DNA: TGTGCCTTGTGGGAGGTGCCTTATCATAAGAAACTCTTT. The encoded protein is CALWEVPYHKKLF.

Relative to its sample, this clone is large (0.1 to 1%). This chain connects TRGV8 to TRGJ1 or TRGJ2. Losses at the gene ends were 1 base for V and 7 bases for J; bases not matched to a gene: 10. Germline CDR1 reads VENAVY; CDR2 reads YDSYNSRV. The CDR3 covers 14 residues. The CDR3: CATWDRTVGYKKLF. In nucleotides, the CDR3 is TGTGCCACCTGGGATAGAACGGTCGGATATAAGAAACTCTTT.

As regards this clone: A far larger clone is one nucleotide away, so this likely arose from a read error. In the same sample, other DNA sequences code for this CDR3. The rearrangement joins TRGV9 to TRGJ1 or TRGJ2. Germline V CDR1 and CDR2: GITISATS, ISYDGTV (reference sequence). The CDR3 spans 12 residues. The chain's CDR3 is CALWEFYYKKLF. The CDR3 bases are TGTGCCTTGTGGGAGTTTTATTACAAGAAACTCTTT.

In regard to this clone: TCRdb attributes to this sequence the protein of a much larger clone, which differs from the DNA translation at residue 3; a read error is likely, and the protein displayed is translated from the DNA. The V call is TRGV2, the J call TRGJ1 or TRGJ2. This CDR3 comprises 11 residues. Germline V gene sequence: CDR1 EGSNGY, CDR2 YDSYNSKV. CDR3 loop: CASWDGLVKLF. The CDR3 region has the DNA TGTGCCTCCTGGGACGGGCTCGTGAAACTCTTT.

This clone has a handful of counts. This likely stems from a read error, as it lies one base from a far larger clone. This chain links TRGV2 with TRGJ1 or TRGJ2. The CDR3 is 9 amino acids. Germline V gene lookup returns CDR1 EGSNGY and CDR2 YDSYNSKV. In DNA form, the CDR3 reads TGTACCACCTATTATAAGAAACTCTTT. This gives the protein CTTYYKKLF.

This clone was detected only a few times. TCRdb's entry gives the protein of a much larger clone, which mismatches this DNA's translation at residue 3, likely from a read error; the protein reported here is translated from the DNA. The CDR3 DNA reads as TGTGCCGCCGTTTATTATAAGAAACTCTTT. Protein sequence: CAAVYYKKLF. This chain connects TRGV8 to TRGJ1 or TRGJ2. V lost 12 bases and J lost 3; bases outside the gene matches: 5. CDR3 length: 10 amino acids. Germline lookup yields CDR1 VENAVY and CDR2 YDSYNSRV.

To note about this clone: The translation of this DNA and the TCRdb protein of a much larger clone differ at residue 13, probably owing to a read error; the protein shown here is translated from the DNA. The chain combines TRGV9 with TRGJP. The CDR3 has 16 amino acids. Germline assignment: CDR1 GITISATS and CDR2 ISYDGTV (reference sequence). The DNA for the CDR3 is TGTGCCTTGTGGGACCCACAAGAGTTGGGCAAAAAAGTCAAGGTATTT. Protein product: CALWDPQELGKKVKVF.

This clone is termed large. The sample holds other DNA sequences that translate to the same CDR3. This chain connects TRGV8 to TRGJ1 or TRGJ2. V gave up 5 bases and J gave up 6 bases; unmatched junction bases: 10. This CDR3 has 13 residues. Germline loops: CDR1 VENAVY, CDR2 YDSYNSRV. The CDR3 sequence: CATWVLLFYKKLF. CDR3 nucleotide sequence: TGTGCCACCTGGGTCCTCTTATTTTATAAGAAACTCTTT.

Comment on this clone: This is likely an artifact of a read error, given a far larger clone one base away. Other nucleotide sequences from this sample produce the same CDR3. The chain couples TRGV9 to TRGJP. CDR1 and CDR2 (germline): GITISATS, ISYDGTV (reference sequence). The V gene end was trimmed by 0 bases and the J gene end by 11 bases; junction bases not matched to a gene: 7. This CDR3 comprises 16 residues. CDR3 loop: CALWEVHKLGKKIKVF. CDR3 sequence (DNA): TGTGCCTTGTGGGAGGTGCACAAGCTGGGCAAAAAAATCAAGGTATTT.

A word on this clone: This DNA translates differently at residue 5 from the TCRdb protein, which is that of a much larger clone; a read error is likely, and the protein shown is the DNA's own translation. The rearrangement joins TRGV2 to TRGJ1 or TRGJ2. Germline assignment: CDR1 EGSNGY and CDR2 YDSYNSKV. The length of the CDR3 is 12 residues. The CDR3 DNA sequence: TGTGCCACCTGGGGCGGGCTTTATAAGAAACTCTTT. It is translated as CATWGGLYKKLF.